These T cell receptor beta chains were read from a single sample in a study of cytomegalovirus exposure and HLA in healthy donors. Assay: immunoSEQ multiplex PCR; the TCRdb copy retains only in-frame clones and omits some. The data show fewer than 120,000 clones, 76% seen once. Input material: PBMCs. The receptor set was obtained from a young man in good health and CMV-seropositive. Both conserved end residues are part of each CDR3. A D gene is named only where the DNA matches it firmly. Clone size is not always given. Where it is, it says once, few, many or a class for expanded clones.

size	V	D	J	DNA	CDR3
-	TRBV28	-	TRBJ2-1	TGTGCCAGCAGTTTGCGCAATGAGCAGTTCTTC	CASSLRNEQFF
few	TRBV6-6	-	TRBJ1-1	TGTGCCAGCAGTTACTCGGTCGGGGGGACTGAAGCTTTCTTT	CASSYSVGGTEAFF
few	TRBV7-9	-	TRBJ2-5	TGTGCCAGCAGGAGGGAGGAGACCCAGTACTTC	CASRREETQYF
-	TRBV13	-	TRBJ1-2	TGTGCCAGCAGCTCCGGGGGGGGCGGATATGGCTACACCTTC	CASSSGGGGYGYTF
-	TRBV15	-	TRBJ1-2	TGTGCCACCAGCAGATCCCCCTCCACGGGGGGCTACACCTTC	CATSRSPSTGGYTF
-	TRBV5-1	-	TRBJ1-1	TGCGCCAGCAGCCCGGGTACTGAAGCTTTCTTT	CASSPGTEAFF
-	TRBV2	TRBD1	TRBJ2-7	TGTGCCAGCAGTCGTGGACAGGCACCCGAGCAGTACTTC	CASSRGQAPEQYF
-	TRBV9	TRBD1	TRBJ1-6	TGTGCCAGCAGCTCCACAGGGGTGGTTTCACCCCTCCACTTT	CASSSTGVVSPLHF
-	TRBV4-1	-	TRBJ1-2	TGCGCCAGCAGCCAGGTTGGACAGTCGTTCTATGGCTACACCTTC	CASSQVGQSFYGYTF
-	TRBV28	-	TRBJ2-5	TGTGCCAGCAGTTCCGGGGGACAAGAGACCCAGTACTTC	CASSSGGQETQYF
-	TRBV7-2	-	TRBJ1-3	TGTGCCAGCAGCCTCCGGCCGGGAGCTGCTGGAAACACCATATATTTT	CASSLRPGAAGNTIYF
-	TRBV12-5	TRBD1	TRBJ1-1	TGTGCTAGTGGTTTGGGGACAGGGGGCACTGAAGCTTTCTTT	CASGLGTGGTEAFF
-	TRBV27	TRBD1	TRBJ2-1	TGTGCCAGCAGTTTATCAAGACCGGGACAGGGCTACAATGAGCAGTTCTTC	CASSLSRPGQGYNEQFF
-	TRBV14	TRBD2	TRBJ2-3	TGTGCCAGCAGCCAAGGGACTAGCGGGGGACTCACAGATACGCAGTATTTT	CASSQGTSGGLTDTQYF
-	TRBV29-1	-	TRBJ2-5	TGCAGCTTGGCTGACCAAGAGACCCAGTACTTC	CSLADQETQYF
-	TRBV6-6	-	TRBJ2-2	TGTGCCAGCAGTTGGCCGGGACAAGGAAACACCGGGGAGCTGTTTTTT	CASSWPGQGNTGELFF
-	TRBV5-5	-	TRBJ1-2	TGTGCCAGCAGTAATCCTCAGGGGCTTGGCTATGGCTACACCTTC	CASSNPQGLGYGYTF
-	TRBV19	TRBD1	TRBJ1-4	TGTGCCAGTATTAGAGGTGGGACAGTGAATGAAAAACTGTTTTTT	CASIRGGTVNEKLFF
-	TRBV19	TRBD1	TRBJ1-2	TGTGCCAGTAGACTACAGGGGGAAACCTATGGCTACACCTTC	CASRLQGETYGYTF
-	TRBV15	-	TRBJ2-1	TGTGCCACCAGCAGAGACGGGGACAATGAGCAGTTCTTC	CATSRDGDNEQFF
-	TRBV30	TRBD1	TRBJ1-1	TGTGCCTGGAGTCGGATTCGGGACAGGGGGCTCCAAGAAGCTTTCTTT	CAWSRIRDRGLQEAFF
-	TRBV27	-	TRBJ2-1	TGTGCCAGCAGTTTATCCCTACCGGCGGGCCCCTACAATGAGCAGTTCTTC	CASSLSLPAGPYNEQFF
few	TRBV11-3	-	TRBJ2-1	TGTGCCAGCAGCTTAGAACAGGGAAGCTCCTACAATGAGCAGTTCTTC	CASSLEQGSSYNEQFF
-	TRBV29-1	TRBD2	TRBJ2-7	TGCAGCGTTGAATCGGGGGGGACCTACGAGCAGTACTTC	CSVESGGTYEQYF
-	TRBV10-3	-	TRBJ2-1	TGTGCCATCAGTGTGGGGGGTCTCGGCTCCTACAATGAGCAGTTCTTC	CAISVGGLGSYNEQFF
few	TRBV5-6	-	TRBJ1-5	TGTGCCAGCAGCTTCGGGGGGGCCGGTCAGCCCCAGCATTTT	CASSFGGAGQPQHF
-	TRBV18	TRBD1	TRBJ1-2	TGTGCCAGCTCACCAGGGTTGACAGGGGCCGACTATGGCTACACCTTC	CASSPGLTGADYGYTF
-	TRBV7-8	-	TRBJ1-5	TGTGCCAGCGGGCCTAACGAACCGGCACGTCAGCCCCAGCATTTT	CASGPNEPARQPQHF
-	TRBV5-1	-	TRBJ2-3	TGCGCCAGCAGCCCCCGATTAGCAGATACGCAGTATTTT	CASSPRLADTQYF
-	TRBV6-4	TRBD2	TRBJ2-3	TGTGCCAGCAGTCCCCGCCTAGCGGGGGGGATCACAGATACGCAGTATTTT	CASSPRLAGGITDTQYF
-	TRBV27	-	TRBJ2-2	TGTGCCAGCAGTTTAGTAAACACCGGGGAGCTGTTTTTT	CASSLVNTGELFF
few	TRBV7-9	-	TRBJ1-4	TGTGCCAGCAGCTTCCGGTCTAATGAAAAACTGTTTTTT	CASSFRSNEKLFF
few	TRBV6-6	-	TRBJ1-2	TGTGCCAGCAGTTACGGGGGCAGCTATGGCTACACCTTC	CASSYGGSYGYTF
-	TRBV30	-	TRBJ1-4	TGTGCCTGGAGTGTAGTTTCAGGTGAAAAACTGTTTTTT	CAWSVVSGEKLFF
-	TRBV5-4	-	TRBJ1-2	TGTGCCAGCAGCTCCAAGGCGGCAGATAACTATGGCTACACCTTC	CASSSKAADNYGYTF
-	TRBV11-2	-	TRBJ1-2	TGTGCCAGCAGCTTAGAATTTGCCCCCGAACAGGGTGGTGGCTACACCTTC	CASSLEFAPEQGGGYTF
-	TRBV27	TRBD2	TRBJ2-1	TGTGCCAGCACCCCCCCCAGCGGGGGGGCCGGTGAGCAGTTCTTC	CASTPPSGGAGEQFF
-	TRBV7-9	-	TRBJ2-3	TGTGCCAGCAGCTTAAGGAGGGTTTCTTCCCCTAGCACAGATACGCAGTATTTT	CASSLRRVSSPSTDTQYF
-	TRBV14	TRBD2	TRBJ2-5	TGTGCCAGCAGCCAAGACGGGGGGGTCCCCCAAGAGACCCAGTACTTC	CASSQDGGVPQETQYF
-	TRBV6-1	TRBD1	TRBJ2-7	TGTGCCAGCAGTGAAGAAGTGGGACAGGGAGTATTTGGGGCCTACGAGCAGTACTTC	CASSEEVGQGVFGAYEQYF
-	TRBV28	TRBD2	TRBJ2-1	TGTGCCAGCAGTTGGGGGGGTTCTGAGCAGTTCTTC	CASSWGGSEQFF
-	TRBV11-2	TRBD1	TRBJ2-7	TGTGCCAGCAGCTTAGAAGCGACAGGGGAGTTTAGCGAGCAGTACTTC	CASSLEATGEFSEQYF
-	TRBV2	-	TRBJ1-4	TGTGCCAGCAGTCTCCCGGAAGGCCGTTTCGGGGAAAAACTGTTTTTT	CASSLPEGRFGEKLFF
-	TRBV14	-	TRBJ1-1	TGTGCCAGCAGCCAAGTAGCCGGAAACATGAACACTGAAGCTTTCTTT	CASSQVAGNMNTEAFF
-	TRBV30	TRBD1	TRBJ1-1	TGTGCCTGGAGTGTACAGGGGGAGAACACTGAAGCTTTCTTT	CAWSVQGENTEAFF
-	TRBV7-8	-	TRBJ2-3	TGTGCCAGCAGCTCCCGTACGGTCACGCAGTATTTT	CASSSRTVTQYF
-	TRBV23-1	-	TRBJ1-2	TGCGCCAGCAGTCATTCGCAGGGCGACTATGGCTACACCTTC	CASSHSQGDYGYTF
-	TRBV7-9	-	TRBJ2-5	TGTGCCAGCAGCTTAATCTTTCAAGAGACCCAGTACTTC	CASSLIFQETQYF
-	TRBV2	-	TRBJ1-4	TGTGCCAGCGTTCGGGGAGAGGCGACTAATGAAAAACTGTTTTTT	CASVRGEATNEKLFF
-	TRBV19	-	TRBJ2-7	TGTGCCAGTAGTATATCGGACAGCTCCTACGAGCAGTACTTC	CASSISDSSYEQYF
-	TRBV28	TRBD2	TRBJ2-3	TGTGCCAGCAGTCCCGGGGGGGAAGGAGCAGATACGCAGTATTTT	CASSPGGEGADTQYF
-	TRBV18	-	TRBJ2-3	TGTGCCAGCTCAGGACCTCAGGGGACAGATACGCAGTATTTT	CASSGPQGTDTQYF
-	TRBV2	TRBD2	TRBJ2-5	TGTGCCAGCGGGACTAGCGGGGGCCAAGAGACCCAGTACTTC	CASGTSGGQETQYF
-	TRBV2	TRBD2	TRBJ2-3	TGTGCCAGCAGGGAGCGGGGGCACACAGATACGCAGTATTTT	CASRERGHTDTQYF
-	TRBV27	TRBD1	TRBJ2-4	TGTGCCAGCAGTTTCCTGGGACAGGTCAACATTCAGTACTTC	CASSFLGQVNIQYF
-	TRBV6-5	-	TRBJ1-5	TGTGCCAGCAGTTACGCTGTGGGCACAGAAAATCAGCCCCAGCATTTT	CASSYAVGTENQPQHF
-	TRBV5-4	TRBD2	TRBJ2-7	TGTGCCAGCAGCCGAACTAGCGGGGGGGTTTACGAGCAGTACTTC	CASSRTSGGVYEQYF
-	TRBV19	TRBD1	TRBJ1-1	TGTGCCAGTACCAGGACAGGAGTGAACACTGAAGCTTTCTTT	CASTRTGVNTEAFF
once	TRBV29-1	-	TRBJ1-2	TGCAGCGCTAAGGGCAGTACTAGCTATGGCTACACCTTC	CSAKGSTSYGYTF
-	TRBV13	TRBD1	TRBJ2-5	TGTGCCAGCAGCTTAGGCGGGCAGGGGGTTGAGACCCAGTACTTC	CASSLGGQGVETQYF